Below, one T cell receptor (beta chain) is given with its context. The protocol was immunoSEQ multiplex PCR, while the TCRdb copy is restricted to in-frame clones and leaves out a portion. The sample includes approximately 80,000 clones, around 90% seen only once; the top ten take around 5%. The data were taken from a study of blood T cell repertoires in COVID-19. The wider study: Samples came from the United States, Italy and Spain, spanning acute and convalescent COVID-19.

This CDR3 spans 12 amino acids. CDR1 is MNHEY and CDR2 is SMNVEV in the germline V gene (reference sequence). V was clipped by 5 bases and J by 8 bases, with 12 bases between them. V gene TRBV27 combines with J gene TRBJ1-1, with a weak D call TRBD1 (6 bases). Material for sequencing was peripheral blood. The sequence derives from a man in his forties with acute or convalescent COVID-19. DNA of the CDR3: TGTGCCAGCAGTCTAACAGGACAGGAAGCTTTCTTT. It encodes CASSLTGQEAFF.